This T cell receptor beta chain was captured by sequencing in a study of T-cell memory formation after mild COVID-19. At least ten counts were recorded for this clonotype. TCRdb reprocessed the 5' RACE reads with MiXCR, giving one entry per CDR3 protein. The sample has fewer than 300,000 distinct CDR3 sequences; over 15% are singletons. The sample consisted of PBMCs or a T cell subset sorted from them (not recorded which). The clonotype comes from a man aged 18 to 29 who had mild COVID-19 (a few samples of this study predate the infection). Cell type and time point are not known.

The CDR3 sequence is CASSPRQGAYEQYF. In nucleotides, the CDR3 is TGTGCCAGCAGTCCCCGACAGGGGGCCTACGAGCAGTACTTC. The chain recombines TRBV27 with TRBJ2-7; 9 bases map to TRBD1. Germline V lookup: CDR1 MNHEY, CDR2 SMNVEV (reference sequence). The junction had 4 bases not matched to a gene; V was cut back by 5 bases and J by 2 bases. The CDR3 loop spans 14 amino acids.